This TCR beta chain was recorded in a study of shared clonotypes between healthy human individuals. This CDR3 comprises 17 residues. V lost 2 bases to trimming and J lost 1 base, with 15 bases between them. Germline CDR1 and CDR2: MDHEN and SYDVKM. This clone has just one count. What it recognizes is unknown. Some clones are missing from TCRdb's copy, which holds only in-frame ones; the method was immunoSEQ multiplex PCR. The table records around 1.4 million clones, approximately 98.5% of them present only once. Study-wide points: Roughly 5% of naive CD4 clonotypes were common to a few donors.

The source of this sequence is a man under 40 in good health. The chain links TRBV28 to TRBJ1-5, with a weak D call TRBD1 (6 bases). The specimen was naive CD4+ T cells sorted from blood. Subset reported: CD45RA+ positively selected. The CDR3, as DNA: TGTGCCAGCAGTTTACCCAAACAGGGTATCAGCAATCAGCCCCAGCATTTT. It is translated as CASSLPKQGISNQPQHF.